Below, one T cell receptor (beta chain) is given with its context. Patients selected for sequencing had displayed CD8+CD57+ cell expansion by flow cytometry. These data originate in a study of CD8+CD57+ T cells in acquired aplastic anemia. The study profiled TCR beta VDJ and CDR3 using genomic DNA as template. MiXCR was run by TCRdb on the reads, yielding one entry per CDR3 protein. This sample yields more than 250,000 distinct CDR3 sequences, of which around 82% are seen a single time; 40% to 55% belongs to the top ten. CDR1 and CDR2 from the germline V gene are SGHTA and FQGNSA. V was cut by 4 bases and J by 11 bases, with 23 bases left in between. This CDR3 region has 16 residues.

The sample was sorted CD4+, CD8+, or CD8+CD57+ T cells (not recorded which) from PBMCs. The sequence was collected from a human donor with aplastic anemia. The V gene is TRBV7-2, the J gene TRBJ1-4; weak D call: TRBD1 (6 bases). The CDR3 sequence is CASSSIERGGRDKLFF. The CDR3 coding sequence is TGTGCCAGCAGCTCAATCGAAAGGGGGGGGAGGGATAAACTGTTTTTT.